This TCR beta chain was recovered during a study of vaccination effects on CD4 cells after COVID-19 (dated by TCRdb to the early 2020s). With respect to the entire study: Participants received two doses of either the BNT162b2 or the mRNA-1273 mRNA SARS-CoV-2 vaccine. In both COVID-19 convalescent patients and infection-naive vaccine recipients, the study compared SARS-CoV-2 spike-specific CD4+ TCR repertoires from before mRNA vaccination with those from after it. A total of roughly 9 COVID-19 convalescent patients and several SARS-CoV-2-naive healthy vaccine recipients were included in the full study. Cultures from other donors in the study were sequenced using the Oncomine TCR Beta short-read assay on an Illumina iSeq 100.

This clone was seen a few times. Its cognate antigen has yet to be identified. There are no base qualities to consult, and no much larger clone falls within one base. Overall study results and their limits: The study was limited by a small number of convalescent patients, and early post-infection timepoints were lacking. In healthy vaccine recipients, vaccine-induced clones were almost all SARS-CoV-2 mono-reactive, with only 1 of 255 cross-reactive with common cold coronaviruses. At late post-vaccination timepoints, both infection-induced and vaccine-induced clones showed marked clonal contraction, consistent with waning T cell responses.

Germline trimming amounts to 0 bases on V and 4 bases on J, with 2 as the count of junction bases outside the gene matches. The CDR1 and CDR2 encoded by the germline V gene (reference sequence) are LNHNV and YYDKDF. From the cysteine up to the phenylalanine, the CDR3 has a length of 15 residues. Here the CDR3 DNA is all that survives: 45 bases in frame from base 1. In the ViraFEST assay, PBMC were stimulated with viral peptide pools, and antigen-specific CD4+ T cell clonotypes were then identified by expansion using TCR sequencing. After approximately eleven days of culture, CD4+ T cells were isolated with the EasySep CD4+ T cell isolation kit. None of the healthy vaccine recipients had a prior SARS-CoV-2 infection, which was confirmed by nucleocapsid antibody tests that came back negative both before and after vaccination. Each well held more than 1.5 million PBMC cultured in IMDM containing 5% human AB serum, approximately 10 IU/ml IL-2 and gentamicin, along with approximately 10 ug/ml peptides. Half of the culture medium was replaced with fresh IL-2-containing medium on days 3 and 7. Unless noted otherwise, every peptide stimulation condition was grown in triplicate wells. PBMC were separated from whole blood using Ficoll-Paque Plus gradient centrifugation and were then either cryopreserved at -140C or used fresh. The spike proteins of SARS-CoV-2 and of the common cold coronaviruses HCoV-NL63, HCoV-OC43 and HCoV-229E were spanned by overlapping peptide pools. The QIAamp micro DNA kit was used to extract genomic DNA from the cultured CD4+ T cells.

Libraries were built with the immunoSEQ multiplex PCR assay. DNA from the CD4+ T cells that had been cultured and isolated underwent TCR beta CDR3 sequencing. On the authors' methods: Non-productive TCR sequences were discarded, and reads were trimmed to the CDR3 region, with only CDR3s of 7 or more amino acids retained. Antigen-specific clonotypes were identified using the MANAFEST web app by comparison of expansion in peptide wells against reference cultures. To be called positive, a clone needed expansion at FDR<0.05 compared with the reference and with all other wells, an odds ratio greater than 5, and a frequency greater than 0.1% in two replicate wells. A clonotype was defined as cross-reactive if the clonotype was significantly expanded both in SARS-CoV-2 spike wells and in at least one common cold coronavirus spike condition. CDR3 similarity was assessed by Levenshtein distance with the stringdist R package, and unrooted trees were built with ape in R 3.6.1. TCRdb mirrors the immuneACCESS table, restricted to in-frame sequences. Some clones are absent from its copies; in checked studies, under half trace to an unresolved V gene, and the reason for the others is unknown. The V and J calls and the clone size are those of that table, but D and trimming were determined from the DNA. The sample table shows about 22,000 clones, and approximately 70% are seen once. The ten largest clonotypes hold about an eighth of the sample.

The sequenced sample was CD4+ T cells from PBMCs cultured with HCoV-229E spike peptides, obtained before COVID-19 vaccination. What this sample's cell subset or site label stands for: HCoV-229E spike overlapping peptide pool stimulation. The sequence joins TRBV15 to TRBJ2-3; 9 central nucleotides agree with TRBD2. This sequence originates from a human donor who received a COVID-19 vaccine. The CDR3 reads as follows: CATSRDAGGSDTQYF. The nucleotides are TGTGCCACCAGCAGAGATGCGGGGGGGTCAGATACGCAGTATTTT.